The 14 T cell receptor beta chains below all came from one sample that was sequenced in a study of post-analysis software for immune sequencing data. Their target antigens are unknown. cDNA libraries of TCR beta carried unique molecular identifiers. TCRdb re-called the PCR reads through MiXCR, storing one row per CDR3 protein. The table has about half a million distinct CDR3 sequences, roughly 45% seen once. Study outcomes and limitations: Higher frequency in patients than in controls was seen for 5 or 6 TRBV segments, with TRBV5-6, TRBV5-1 and TRBV20-1 among them.

The specimen was blood. These receptors came from a girl aged 5 to 17 with multiple sclerosis.

This chain links TRBV29-1 with TRBJ2-1, with D unclear. V dropped 7 bases and J dropped 8 bases, with 15 bases sitting between them. There are 12 residues in the CDR3. The germline CDR1 and CDR2 sequences are SQVTM and ANQGSEA. The CDR3 sequence is CSATPSGDEQFF. In DNA form, the CDR3 reads TGCAGCGCGACCCCGTCCGGCGATGAGCAGTTCTTC.

This clonotype was observed a few times. The genes are TRBV3-1 and TRBJ1-2, with TRBD1 identical over 10 bases. V lost 4 bases and J lost 7; bases outside the gene matches: 12. The CDR3 contains 16 residues. Germline CDR1 and CDR2: LGHDT and YNNKEL (reference sequence). The CDR3 DNA follows: TGTGCCAGCAGCCTAACTCGGACAGGGGGAGTTGGTGGCTACACCTTC. It yields the protein CASSLTRTGGVGGYTF. Filled out from reference TRBV3-1 and TRBJ1-2, the complete variable domain reads DTAVSQTPKYLVTQMGNDKSIKCEQNLGHDTMYWYKQDSKKFLKIMFSYNNKELIINETVPNRFSPKSPDKAHLNLHINSLELGDSAVYFCASSLTRTGGVGGYTFGSGTRLTVV.

This clonotype has only a few counts. The chain recombines TRBV29-1 with TRBJ2-3, with 7 bases lining up with TRBD1. Germline V gene data show CDR1 as SQVTM and CDR2 as ANQGSEA. Trimming cost V 4 bases and J 3 bases; bases outside gene matches: 7. This CDR3 has 14 amino acids. This CDR3 reads CSVGNRGQTDTQYF. The CDR3 coding sequence is TGCAGCGTTGGCAACAGGGGACAGACAGATACGCAGTATTTT.

The CDR3 sequence is CASSQVGTGNNEQFF. CDR3 nucleotides: TGCGCCAGCAGCCAAGTGGGGACCGGTAACAATGAGCAGTTCTTC. The chain carries TRBV4-1 and TRBJ2-1; either TRBD1 or TRBD2 may supply D (5 bases each). CDR1 is MGHRA, CDR2 YSYEKL, per germline. CDR3 length: 15 residues. Trimming took 1 base from V and 5 from J, leaving 12 bases between them.

This clonotype was counted between two and nine times. The genes are TRBV10-3 and TRBJ2-1, with TRBD2 identical over 11 bases. Germline values: CDR1 ENHRY, CDR2 SYGVKD. The CDR3 sequence is 16 residues long. Trimming took 4 bases from V and 9 from J; bases not matched to a gene: 11. CDR3 protein: CAISVATSGISSEQFF. In DNA, the CDR3 is TGTGCCATCAGTGTCGCGACTAGCGGGATATCGTCTGAGCAGTTCTTC.

This sequence joins TRBV28 and TRBJ2-7; D gene ambiguous. The CDR3 contains 15 residues. CDR1 is MDHEN, CDR2 SYDVKM, per germline. Between the trimmed V and J ends, which lost 5 bases and 0 bases, there was a span of 14 bases. CDR3 DNA: TGTGCCAGCAGTACCCTCCACAGTAGCTCCTACGAGCAGTACTTC. Amino acid sequence: CASSTLHSSSYEQYF. The variable domain in full, with the rest retrieved from reference TRBV28 and TRBJ2-7, is DVKVTQSSRYLVKRTGEKVFLECVQDMDHENMFWYRQDPGLGLRLIYFSYDVKMKEKGDIPEGYSVSREKKERFSLILESASTNQTSMYLCASSTLHSSSYEQYFGPGTRLTVT.

This clonotype was found a few times. The V gene is TRBV7-8, the J gene TRBJ2-7, with D perhaps matching TRBD1 or TRBD2 (5 bases each). Trimming left V 4 bases short and J 5 bases short, with 15 bases between. This CDR3 has 14 amino acids. The germline V gene has CDR1 SGHVS and CDR2 FQNEAQ. CDR3 DNA: TGTGCCAGCAGCTCGTTTCCCGGGACCCACGAGCAGTACTTC. Encoded protein: CASSSFPGTHEQYF.

Only a few counts were recorded for this clonotype. The chain combines TRBV12-3 or TRBV12-4 with TRBJ2-1; 12 bases fit TRBD2. After removal of 5 bases from V and 6 bases from J, the junction contained 5 bases not matched to a gene. This CDR3 region has 15 residues. CDR3 DNA sequence: TGTGCCAGCAGTCTCGGGACTAGCGGGTTCAATGAGCAGTTCTTC. This sequence encodes CASSLGTSGFNEQFF.

The CDR3: CSAPRGYEQFF. The CDR3 DNA reads TGCAGCGCTCCAAGGGGGTATGAGCAGTTCTTC. This chain connects TRBV29-1 to TRBJ2-1, with D tentatively TRBD1 (6 bases). The CDR3 consists of 11 residues. The germline V and J ends were trimmed by 7 bases and 8 bases, with 12 bases remaining between them. Germline-derived CDR1 and CDR2 are SQVTM and ANQGSEA.

This clonotype has a handful of counts. The chain employs TRBV12-3 or TRBV12-4 and TRBJ1-4; D gene uncertain. The CDR3 covers 14 residues. The V gene lost 2 bases and the J gene lost 2 bases, with 6 bases spanning the gap. The CDR3 DNA follows: TGTGCCAGCAGTTTATCTGGGACTAATGAAAAACTGTTTTTT. Translating it yields CASSLSGTNEKLFF.

This clonotype was seen only a few times. This rearrangement joins TRBV20-1 to TRBJ1-5, with 7 bases that match TRBD1. The germline V gene has CDR1 DFQATT and CDR2 SNEGSKA (reference sequence). The ends lost 4 bases at V and 7 bases at J; junction bases unmatched: 10. CDR3 length: 14 amino acids. The CDR3 DNA reads TGCAGTGCTATAATACAGGGGTACGACCAGCCCCAGCATTTT. Amino acid sequence: CSAIIQGYDQPQHF.

This chain connects TRBV6-5 to TRBJ2-7, with 10 bases matching TRBD1. The CDR3 sequence is 15 residues long. In germline, CDR1 is MNHEY, CDR2 SVGAGI. Germline trimming cut 8 bases from V and 3 bases from J; bases unmatched to any gene: 10. As DNA, the CDR3 is TGTGCCAGCGGACGACAGGGGGCCTCCATCTACGAGCAGTACTTC. Protein sequence: CASGRQGASIYEQYF.

The rearrangement links TRBV30 to TRBJ2-5; D gene uncertain. The germline CDR1 and CDR2 sequences are GTSNPN and SVGIG (reference sequence). The length of the CDR3 is 11 residues. In DNA form, the CDR3 reads TGTGCGCTCGGTGTGGGGGAGACCCAGTACTTC. It yields the protein CALGVGETQYF.

This sequence joins TRBV6-5 and TRBJ1-5; perhaps TRBD1 as D (5 bases). Trimming stripped 2 bases from V and 2 bases from J, with 10 bases between. The CDR3 is 15 residues long. CDR1 is MNHEY and CDR2 is SVGAGI in the germline V gene. The chain's CDR3 is CASSYDTRGNQPQHF. CDR3 bases: TGTGCCAGCAGTTACGATACCAGGGGCAATCAGCCCCAGCATTTT.